These 4 T cell receptor beta chains share one sample of origin, sequenced in a study of cytomegalovirus exposure and HLA in healthy donors. Here immunoSEQ multiplex PCR was the method, and the copy in TCRdb shows in-frame clones only, minus some. The sample shows over 100,000 clones, approximately 89% of them seen only once. What was sequenced was PBMCs. Every receptor here comes from a woman aged 18-29 years in good health and CMV-seronegative.

This clone has a single count. The chain recombines TRBV2 with TRBJ2-3; D is uncertain. The germline V and J ends were trimmed by 4 bases and 3 bases, with 11 bases remaining between them. This CDR3 is built from 14 residues. Germline lookup yields CDR1 SNHLY and CDR2 FYNNEI. The CDR3 protein is CASSVLQVTDTQYF. In nucleotides, the CDR3 is TGTGCCAGCAGTGTTCTCCAGGTTACAGATACGCAGTATTTT. Looking up the rest from reference TRBV2 and TRBJ2-3 gives the full variable domain: EPEVTQTPSHQVTQMGQEVILRCVPISNHLYFYWYRQILGQKVEFLVSFYNNEISEKSEIFDDQFSVERPDGSNFTLKIRSTKLEDSAMYFCASSVLQVTDTQYFGPGTRLTVL.

V usage is TRBV5-4 and J usage is TRBJ2-5; the match to TRBD2 covers 9 bases. The CDR3 has 15 amino acids. Unmatched junction bases numbered 9, after V lost 4 bases and J lost 5 bases. Germline-derived CDR1 and CDR2 are SGHNT and YYREEE (reference sequence). This CDR3 is CASSVPGLARETQYF. DNA of the CDR3: TGTGCCAGCAGCGTGCCGGGACTAGCTCGGGAGACCCAGTACTTC.

V and J are TRBV20-1 and TRBJ1-2, with a weak D call TRBD1 (6 bases). V shed 6 bases and J shed 4 bases, with 9 bases lying between them. CDR1 and CDR2 (germline): DFQATT, SNEGSKA (reference sequence). The CDR3 has 11 amino acids. CDR3 amino acids: CSAQGGYGYTF. In DNA form, the CDR3 reads TGCAGTGCCCAAGGGGGCTATGGCTACACCTTC.

The rearrangement joins TRBV6-1 to TRBJ1-6; no definite D call. V was trimmed by 6 bases and J by 0 bases, leaving 9 bases between them. This CDR3 spans 15 amino acids. Germline V lookup: CDR1 MNHNS, CDR2 SASEGT. This CDR3 is CASRKESSYNSPLHF. Here the CDR3 DNA reads TGTGCCAGCAGAAAAGAGAGCTCCTATAATTCACCCCTCCACTTT.